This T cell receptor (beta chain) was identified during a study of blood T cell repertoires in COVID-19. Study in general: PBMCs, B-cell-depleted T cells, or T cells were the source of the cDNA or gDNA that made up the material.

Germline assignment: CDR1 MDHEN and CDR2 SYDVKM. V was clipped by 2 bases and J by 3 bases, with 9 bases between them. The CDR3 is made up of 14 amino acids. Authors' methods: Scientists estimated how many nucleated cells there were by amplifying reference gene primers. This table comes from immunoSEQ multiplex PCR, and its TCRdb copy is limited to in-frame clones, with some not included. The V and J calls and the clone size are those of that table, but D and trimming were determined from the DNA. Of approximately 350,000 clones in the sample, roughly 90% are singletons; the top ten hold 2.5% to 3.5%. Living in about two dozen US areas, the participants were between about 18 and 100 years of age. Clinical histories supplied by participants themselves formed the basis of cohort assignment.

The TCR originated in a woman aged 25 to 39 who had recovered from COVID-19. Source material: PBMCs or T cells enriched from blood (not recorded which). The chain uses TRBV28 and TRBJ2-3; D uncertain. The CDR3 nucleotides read TGTGCCAGCAGTTTAAAGGCCGGGACAGATACGCAGTATTTT. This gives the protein CASSLKAGTDTQYF.